The present T cell receptor beta chain was sequenced within a study of blood T cell repertoires in COVID-19. On the study more broadly: COVID-19 samples collected from the United States, Italy and Spain covered acute and convalescent phases.

Authors' methods: By means of reference gene primer amplification, nucleated cell counts were estimated. Clones were read by immunoSEQ multiplex PCR, and TCRdb kept only the in-frame ones, dropping some. From that table come the V and J calls and clone size; the DNA was used to work out D and trimming. Seen here are more than 95,000 clones, approximately 87% observed once, and the top ten hold approximately 2.1%. The CDR3 runs to 15 residues. The germline V gene has CDR1 SGHNT and CDR2 YYREEE (reference sequence). V was trimmed by 4 bases and J by 3 bases, leaving 16 bases between them. V and J are TRBV5-4 and TRBJ1-1; D perhaps matches TRBD1 (5 bases). Sequencing was done on a sample of peripheral blood. The TCR was taken from a man aged 25-45 years with acute or convalescent COVID-19. This CDR3 is CASSPGGGEDTEAFF. The CDR3 region has the DNA TGTGCCAGCAGCCCGGGGGGAGGGGAGGACACTGAAGCTTTCTTT.